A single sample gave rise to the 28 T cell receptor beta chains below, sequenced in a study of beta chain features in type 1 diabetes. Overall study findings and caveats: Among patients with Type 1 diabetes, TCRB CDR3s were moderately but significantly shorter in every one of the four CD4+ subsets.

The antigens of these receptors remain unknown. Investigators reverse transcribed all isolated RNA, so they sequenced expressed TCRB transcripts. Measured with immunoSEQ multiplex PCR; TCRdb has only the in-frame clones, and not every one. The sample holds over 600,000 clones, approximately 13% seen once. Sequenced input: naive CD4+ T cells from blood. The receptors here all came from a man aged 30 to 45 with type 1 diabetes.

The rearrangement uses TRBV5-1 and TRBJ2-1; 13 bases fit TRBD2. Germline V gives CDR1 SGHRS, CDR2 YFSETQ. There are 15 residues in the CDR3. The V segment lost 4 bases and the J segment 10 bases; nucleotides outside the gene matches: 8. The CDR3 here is CASSIAGTSGEEQFF. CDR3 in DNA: TGCGCCAGCAGCATCGCCGGGACTAGCGGGGAAGAGCAGTTCTTC.

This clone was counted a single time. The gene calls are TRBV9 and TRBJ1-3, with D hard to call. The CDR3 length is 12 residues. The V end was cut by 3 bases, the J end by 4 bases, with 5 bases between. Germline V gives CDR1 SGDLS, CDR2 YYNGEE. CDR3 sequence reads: CASSASGNTIYF. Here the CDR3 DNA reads TGTGCCAGCAGCGCTAGCGGAAACACCATATATTTT.

Here the CDR3 DNA reads TGTGCCACCAGCAGAGATTTCGAACAGGCCTGGCAGTATTTT. It codes for CATSRDFEQAWQYF. This chain connects TRBV15 to TRBJ2-3; a weak D match, TRBD1 (5 bases). Germline V gene lookup returns CDR1 LNHNV and CDR2 YYDKDF (reference sequence). The CDR3 is 14 amino acids. Trimming removed 0 bases from V and 11 bases from J, with 15 bases in between.

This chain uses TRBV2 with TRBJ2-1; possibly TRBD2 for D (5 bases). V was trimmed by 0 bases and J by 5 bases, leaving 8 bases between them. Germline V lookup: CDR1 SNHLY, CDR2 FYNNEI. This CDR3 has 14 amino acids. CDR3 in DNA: TGTGCCAGCAGTGAAGCGAGGGAAGACAATGAGCAGTTCTTC. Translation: CASSEAREDNEQFF.

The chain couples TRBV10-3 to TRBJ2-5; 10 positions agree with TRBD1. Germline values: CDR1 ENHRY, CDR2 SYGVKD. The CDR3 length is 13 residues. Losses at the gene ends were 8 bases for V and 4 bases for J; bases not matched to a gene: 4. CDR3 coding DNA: TGTGCCATCGGACAGGGGGAGCGAGAGACCCAGTACTTC. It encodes CAIGQGERETQYF.

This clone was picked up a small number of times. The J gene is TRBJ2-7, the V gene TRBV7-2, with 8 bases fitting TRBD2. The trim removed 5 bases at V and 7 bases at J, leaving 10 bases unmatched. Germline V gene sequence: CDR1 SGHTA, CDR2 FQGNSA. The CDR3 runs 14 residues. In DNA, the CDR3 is TGTGCCAGCAGCCCTAGGCAGCGGGGGACGGAGCAGTACTTC. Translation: CASSPRQRGTEQYF.

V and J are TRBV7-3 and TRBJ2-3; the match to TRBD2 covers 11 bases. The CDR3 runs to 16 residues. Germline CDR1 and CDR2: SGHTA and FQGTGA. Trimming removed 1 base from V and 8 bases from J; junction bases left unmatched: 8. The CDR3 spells CASSLNLAGGLSTQYF. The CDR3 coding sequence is TGTGCCAGCAGCTTAAATCTAGCGGGGGGCCTGTCTACGCAGTATTTT.

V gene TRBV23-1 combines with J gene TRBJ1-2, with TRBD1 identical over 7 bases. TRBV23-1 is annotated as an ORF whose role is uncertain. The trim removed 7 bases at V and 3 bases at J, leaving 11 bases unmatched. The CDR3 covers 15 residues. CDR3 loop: CASTVQKGAYYGYTF. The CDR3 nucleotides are TGCGCCAGCACCGTCCAAAAGGGGGCGTACTATGGCTACACCTTC.

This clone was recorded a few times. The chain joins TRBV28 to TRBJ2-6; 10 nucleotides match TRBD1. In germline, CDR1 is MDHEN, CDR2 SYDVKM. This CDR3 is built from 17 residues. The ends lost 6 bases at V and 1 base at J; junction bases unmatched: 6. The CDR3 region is CASRRQGARSGANVLTF. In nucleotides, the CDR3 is TGTGCCAGCAGACGACAGGGGGCTAGGTCTGGGGCCAACGTCCTGACTTTC.

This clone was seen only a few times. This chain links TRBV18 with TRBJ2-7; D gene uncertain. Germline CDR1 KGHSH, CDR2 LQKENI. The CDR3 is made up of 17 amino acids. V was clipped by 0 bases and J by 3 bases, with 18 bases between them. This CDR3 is CASSPPSDLLGNYEQYF. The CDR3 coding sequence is TGTGCCAGCTCACCACCAAGCGATTTATTGGGCAACTACGAGCAGTACTTC.

The CDR3 coding sequence is TGCAGCGTTGTCGACTCTTCAGAGCATACAGGGAACCTATACGAGCAGTACTTC. Translating it yields CSVVDSSEHTGNLYEQYF. The rearrangement links TRBV29-1 to TRBJ2-7; possible D gene TRBD1, 6 bases. Deletions cut 4 bases from V and 4 bases from J, with 29 bases between. The CDR3 has 18 amino acids. CDR1 and CDR2 from the germline V gene are SQVTM and ANQGSEA.

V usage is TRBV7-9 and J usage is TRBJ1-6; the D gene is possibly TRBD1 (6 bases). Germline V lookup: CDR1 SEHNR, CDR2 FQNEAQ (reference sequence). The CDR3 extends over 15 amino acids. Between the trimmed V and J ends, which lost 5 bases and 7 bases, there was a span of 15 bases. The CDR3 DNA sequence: TGTGCCAGCAGCGCGGCGCGGGGGGCAAATTCACCCCTCCACTTT. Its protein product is CASSAARGANSPLHF.

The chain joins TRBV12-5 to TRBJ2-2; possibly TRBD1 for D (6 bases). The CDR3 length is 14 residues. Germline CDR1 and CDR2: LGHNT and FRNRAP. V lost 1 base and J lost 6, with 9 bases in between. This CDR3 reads CASGLDRVAGELFF. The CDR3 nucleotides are TGTGCTAGTGGTTTGGACAGGGTCGCCGGGGAGCTGTTTTTT.

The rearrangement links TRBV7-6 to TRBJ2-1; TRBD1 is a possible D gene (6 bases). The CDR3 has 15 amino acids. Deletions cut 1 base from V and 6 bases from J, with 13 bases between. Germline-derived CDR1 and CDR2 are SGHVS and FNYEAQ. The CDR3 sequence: CASSLDRVLINEQFF. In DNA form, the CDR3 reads TGTGCCAGCAGCTTAGACAGGGTTTTGATCAATGAGCAGTTCTTC.

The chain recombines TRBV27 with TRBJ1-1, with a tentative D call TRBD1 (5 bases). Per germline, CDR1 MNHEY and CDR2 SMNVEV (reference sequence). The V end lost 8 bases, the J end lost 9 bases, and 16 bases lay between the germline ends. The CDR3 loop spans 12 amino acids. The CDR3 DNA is TGTGCCAGCGTCTTTCGACAGACCCAAGCTTTCTTT. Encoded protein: CASVFRQTQAFF.

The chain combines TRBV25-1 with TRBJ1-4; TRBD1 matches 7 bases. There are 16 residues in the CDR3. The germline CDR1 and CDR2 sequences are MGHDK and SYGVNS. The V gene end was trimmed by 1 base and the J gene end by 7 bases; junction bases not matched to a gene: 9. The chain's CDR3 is CASSELKTGSAEKLFF. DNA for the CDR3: TGTGCCAGCAGTGAATTGAAGACAGGGTCTGCTGAAAAACTGTTTTTT.

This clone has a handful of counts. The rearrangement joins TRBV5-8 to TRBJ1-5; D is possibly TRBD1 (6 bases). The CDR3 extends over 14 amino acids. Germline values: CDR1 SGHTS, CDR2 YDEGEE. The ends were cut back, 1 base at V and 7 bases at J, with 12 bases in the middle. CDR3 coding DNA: TGTGCCAGCAGCTTGAGGGGGGGCGCCCAGCCCCAGCATTTT. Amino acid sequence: CASSLRGGAQPQHF. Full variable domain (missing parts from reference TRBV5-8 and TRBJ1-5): EAGVTQSPTHLIKTRGQQATLRCSPISGHTSVYWYQQALGLGLQFLLWYDEGEERNRGNFPPRFSGRQFPNYSSELNVNALELEDSALYLCASSLRGGAQPQHFGDGTRLSIL.

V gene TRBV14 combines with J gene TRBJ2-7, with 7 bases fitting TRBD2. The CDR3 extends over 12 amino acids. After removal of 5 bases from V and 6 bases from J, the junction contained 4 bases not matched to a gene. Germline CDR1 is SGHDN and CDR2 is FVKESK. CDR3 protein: CASSSSGGEQYF. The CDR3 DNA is TGTGCCAGCAGCTCCTCGGGGGGCGAGCAGTACTTC.

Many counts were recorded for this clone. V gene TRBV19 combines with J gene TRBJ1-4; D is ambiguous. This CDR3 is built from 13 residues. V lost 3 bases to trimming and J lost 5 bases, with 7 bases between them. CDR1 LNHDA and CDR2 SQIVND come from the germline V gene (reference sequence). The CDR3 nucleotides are TGTGCCAGTAGTATCTCCGGCAATGAAAAACTGTTTTTT. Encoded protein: CASSISGNEKLFF.

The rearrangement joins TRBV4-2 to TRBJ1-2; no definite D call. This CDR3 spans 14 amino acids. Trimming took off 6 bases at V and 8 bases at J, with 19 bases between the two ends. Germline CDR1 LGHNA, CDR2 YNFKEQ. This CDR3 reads CASSPPMAERGYTF. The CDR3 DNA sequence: TGTGCCAGCAGTCCTCCGATGGCTGAGCGGGGCTACACCTTC.

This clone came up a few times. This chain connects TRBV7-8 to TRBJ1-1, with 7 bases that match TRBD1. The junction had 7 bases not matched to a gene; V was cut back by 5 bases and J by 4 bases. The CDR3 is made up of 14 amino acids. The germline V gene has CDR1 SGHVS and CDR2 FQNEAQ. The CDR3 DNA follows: TGTGCCAGCAGCCCTCAGGGGGGACCCACTGAAGCTTTCTTT. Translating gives CASSPQGGPTEAFF.

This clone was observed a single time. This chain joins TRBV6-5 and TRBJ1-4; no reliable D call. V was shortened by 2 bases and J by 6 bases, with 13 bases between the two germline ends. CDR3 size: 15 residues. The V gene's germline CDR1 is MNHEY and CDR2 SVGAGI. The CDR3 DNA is TGTGCCAGCAGTTACAACGGGAGGGAGGATGAAAAACTGTTTTTT. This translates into CASSYNGREDEKLFF.

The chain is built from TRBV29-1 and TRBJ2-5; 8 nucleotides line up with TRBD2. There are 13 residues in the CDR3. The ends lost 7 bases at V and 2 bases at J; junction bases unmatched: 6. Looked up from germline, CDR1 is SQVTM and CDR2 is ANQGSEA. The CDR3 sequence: CSAGGEVQETQYF. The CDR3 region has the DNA TGCAGCGCCGGGGGGGAGGTTCAAGAGACCCAGTACTTC.

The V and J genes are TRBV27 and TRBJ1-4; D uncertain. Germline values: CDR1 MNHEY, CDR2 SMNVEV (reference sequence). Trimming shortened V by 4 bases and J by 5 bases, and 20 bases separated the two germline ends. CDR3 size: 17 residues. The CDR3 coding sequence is TGTGCCAGCAGTTCTAAGTTCGAAGCCCGGGGAAATGAAAAACTGTTTTTT. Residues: CASSSKFEARGNEKLFF.

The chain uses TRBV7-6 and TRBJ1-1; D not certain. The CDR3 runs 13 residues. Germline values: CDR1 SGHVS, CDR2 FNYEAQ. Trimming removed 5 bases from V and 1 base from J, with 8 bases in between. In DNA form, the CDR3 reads TGTGCCAGCAGCCAAGGGCCGAACACTGAAGCTTTCTTT. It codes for CASSQGPNTEAFF.

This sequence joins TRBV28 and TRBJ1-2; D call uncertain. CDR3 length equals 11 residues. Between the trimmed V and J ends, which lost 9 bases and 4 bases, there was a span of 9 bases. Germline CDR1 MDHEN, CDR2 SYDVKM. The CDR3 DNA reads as TGTGCCAGTGCTGAGGGCTATGGCTACACCTTC. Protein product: CASAEGYGYTF.

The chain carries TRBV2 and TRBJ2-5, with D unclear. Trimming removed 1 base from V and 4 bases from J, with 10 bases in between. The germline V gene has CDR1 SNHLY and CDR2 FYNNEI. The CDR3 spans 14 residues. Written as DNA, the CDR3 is TGTGCCAGCAGTGAAGAGAACTCCCCAGAGACCCAGTACTTC. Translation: CASSEENSPETQYF.

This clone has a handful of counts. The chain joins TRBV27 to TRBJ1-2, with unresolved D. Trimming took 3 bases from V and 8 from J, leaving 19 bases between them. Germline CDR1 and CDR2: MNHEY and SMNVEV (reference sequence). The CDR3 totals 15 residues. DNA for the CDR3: TGTGCCAGCAGTTTGTCCCAAAGGGCCGATCGGGGCTACACCTTC. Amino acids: CASSLSQRADRGYTF.